The 2 T cell receptor beta chains presented below share a single source sample, sequenced in a study of blood T cell repertoires in COVID-19. Clones were sequenced by immunoSEQ multiplex PCR, and TCRdb holds only the in-frame ones, with some missing. The data hold about 200,000 clones, with more than 75% observed a single time. The sequenced sample consisted of peripheral blood. The receptors here all came from a woman in her thirties or forties with COVID-19, enrolled during active disease.

V and J are TRBV6-5 and TRBJ2-7; D gene unclear. The CDR3 is 15 residues long. The germline gives CDR1 MNHEY, CDR2 SVGAGI. The V and J ends lost 2 bases and 0 bases respectively, with 11 bases between them. CDR3 nucleotide sequence: TGTGCCAGCAGTTACGCGGCAGTTAGCTCCTACGAGCAGTACTTC. Protein sequence: CASSYAAVSSYEQYF.

V usage is TRBV7-2 and J usage is TRBJ2-7, with 7 bases fitting TRBD2. The CDR3 extends over 13 amino acids. The ends lost 0 bases at V and 7 bases at J; junction bases unmatched: 3. Germline values: CDR1 SGHTA, CDR2 FQGNSA. The CDR3, as DNA: TGTGCCAGCAGCTTAGCGCGGGGGAGGGAGCAGTACTTC. As protein: CASSLARGREQYF.